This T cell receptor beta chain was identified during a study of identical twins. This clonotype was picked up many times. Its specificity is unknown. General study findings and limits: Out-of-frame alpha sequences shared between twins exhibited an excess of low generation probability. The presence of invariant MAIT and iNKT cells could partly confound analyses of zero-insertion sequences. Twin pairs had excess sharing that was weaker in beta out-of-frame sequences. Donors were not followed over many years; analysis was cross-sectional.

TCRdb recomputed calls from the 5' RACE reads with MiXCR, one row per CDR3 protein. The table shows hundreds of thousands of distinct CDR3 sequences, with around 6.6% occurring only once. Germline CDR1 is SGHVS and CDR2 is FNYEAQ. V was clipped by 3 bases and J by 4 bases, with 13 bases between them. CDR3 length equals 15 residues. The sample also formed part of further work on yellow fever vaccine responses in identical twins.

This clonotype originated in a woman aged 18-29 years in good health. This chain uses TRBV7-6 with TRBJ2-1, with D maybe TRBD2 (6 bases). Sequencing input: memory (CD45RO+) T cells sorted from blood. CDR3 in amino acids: CASSLSAGWYNEQFF. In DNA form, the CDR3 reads TGTGCCAGCAGCTTGTCCGCGGGATGGTACAATGAGCAGTTCTTC.